Here is one TCR beta chain with its context. What it binds is not known. Germline V lookup: CDR1 SGHRS, CDR2 YFSETQ. The CDR3 sequence is 18 residues long. V lost 4 bases to trimming and J lost 3 bases; unmatched junction nucleotides: 11. Sequenced by immunoSEQ multiplex PCR; TCRdb stores in-frame clones only, minus some. The data show some 99,000 clones, 88% seen once. The source of the sample is a study of T cell responses to AZD1222 COVID-19 vaccine. Regarding the study as a whole: Spike as a whole was targeted by vaccine-associated CD4 TCRs, dominant at 160-218 and 743-854. Of the AZD1222 recipients, only 5 to 7 were seropositive at baseline. The donor group comprised mostly white British people and more females; the analysis possibly underestimated clonal diversity.

The rearrangement joins TRBV5-1 to TRBJ2-1; 12 nucleotides agree with TRBD2. The TCR was taken from an adult in good health. This specimen was peripheral blood, taken on day 0 of MenACWY control vaccination. The CDR3 sequence: CASSPPRLAGAGYNEQFF. For the CDR3, the DNA is TGCGCCAGCAGCCCACCGCGACTAGCGGGAGCTGGCTACAATGAGCAGTTCTTC. The variable domain in full, with the rest retrieved from reference TRBV5-1 and TRBJ2-1, is KAGVTQTPRYLIKTRGQQVTLSCSPISGHRSVSWYQQTPGQGLQFLFEYFSETQRNKGNFPGRFSGRQFSNSRSEMNVSTLELGDSALYLCASSPPRLAGAGYNEQFFGPGTRLTVL.